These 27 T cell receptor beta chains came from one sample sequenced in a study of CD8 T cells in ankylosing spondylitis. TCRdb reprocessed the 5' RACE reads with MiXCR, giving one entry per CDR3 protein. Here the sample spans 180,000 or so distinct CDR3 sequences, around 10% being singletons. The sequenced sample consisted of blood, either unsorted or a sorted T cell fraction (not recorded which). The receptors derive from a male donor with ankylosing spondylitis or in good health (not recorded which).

The chain's CDR3 is CSVEDGARSYTF. In DNA, the CDR3 is TGCAGCGTTGAAGACGGGGCTCGGAGCTACACCTTC. V is TRBV29-1 and J is TRBJ1-2; D is possibly TRBD1 (5 bases). Germline CDR1 is SQVTM and CDR2 is ANQGSEA. The V end lost 0 bases, the J end lost 9 bases, and 11 bases lay between the germline ends. This CDR3 region has 12 residues.

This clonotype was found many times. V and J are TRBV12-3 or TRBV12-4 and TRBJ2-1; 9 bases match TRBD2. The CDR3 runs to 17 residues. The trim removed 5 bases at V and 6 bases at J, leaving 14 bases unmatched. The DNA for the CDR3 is TGTGCCAGCAGTCCTAGGGGGCTAGCGGGATTCCGCAATGAGCAGTTCTTC. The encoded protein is CASSPRGLAGFRNEQFF.

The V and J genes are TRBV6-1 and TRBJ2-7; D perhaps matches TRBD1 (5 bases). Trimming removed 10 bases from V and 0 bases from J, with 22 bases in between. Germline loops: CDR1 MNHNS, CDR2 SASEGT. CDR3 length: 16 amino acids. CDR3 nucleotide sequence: TGTGCCACCTGCTCGACGGGTAGGGGATACTCCTACGAGCAGTACTTC. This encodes CATCSTGRGYSYEQYF.

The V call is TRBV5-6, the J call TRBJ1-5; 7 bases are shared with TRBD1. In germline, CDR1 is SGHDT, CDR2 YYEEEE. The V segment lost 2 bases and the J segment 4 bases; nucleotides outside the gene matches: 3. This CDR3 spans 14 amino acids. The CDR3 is CASSFTGENQPQHF. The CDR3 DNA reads TGTGCCAGCAGCTTCACAGGGGAAAATCAGCCCCAGCATTTT.

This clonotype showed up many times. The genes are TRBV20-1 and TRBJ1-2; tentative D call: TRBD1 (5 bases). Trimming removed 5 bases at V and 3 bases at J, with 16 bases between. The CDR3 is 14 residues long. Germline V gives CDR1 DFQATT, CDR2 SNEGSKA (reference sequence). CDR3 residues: CSAQIPGNDYGYTF. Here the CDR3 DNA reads TGCAGTGCTCAGATTCCAGGGAACGACTATGGCTACACCTTC.

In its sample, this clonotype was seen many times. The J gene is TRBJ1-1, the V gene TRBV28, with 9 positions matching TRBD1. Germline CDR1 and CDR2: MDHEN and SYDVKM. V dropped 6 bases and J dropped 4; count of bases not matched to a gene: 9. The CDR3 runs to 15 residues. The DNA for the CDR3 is TGTGCCAGCAGGCCCCCAGGGACAGGGAGCACTGAAGCTTTCTTT. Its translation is CASRPPGTGSTEAFF. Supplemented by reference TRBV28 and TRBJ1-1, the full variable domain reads DVKVTQSSRYLVKRTGEKVFLECVQDMDHENMFWYRQDPGLGLRLIYFSYDVKMKEKGDIPEGYSVSREKKERFSLILESASTNQTSMYLCASRPPGTGSTEAFFGQGTRLTVV.

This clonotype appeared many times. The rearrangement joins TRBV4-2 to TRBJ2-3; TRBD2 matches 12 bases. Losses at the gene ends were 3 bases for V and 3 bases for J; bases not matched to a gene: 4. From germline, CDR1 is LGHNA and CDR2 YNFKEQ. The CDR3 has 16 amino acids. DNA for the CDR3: TGTGCCAGCAGCCAGCCACTAGCGGGAGGAACAGATACGCAGTATTTT. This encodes CASSQPLAGGTDTQYF.

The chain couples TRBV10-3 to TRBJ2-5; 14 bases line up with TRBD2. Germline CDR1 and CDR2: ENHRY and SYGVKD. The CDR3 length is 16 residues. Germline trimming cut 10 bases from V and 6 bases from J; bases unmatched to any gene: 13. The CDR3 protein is CATSAMGLAGVQTQYF. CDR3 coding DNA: TGTGCCACTTCAGCCATGGGACTAGCGGGAGTACAGACCCAGTACTTC.

The CDR3 DNA is TGTGCCAGCAGTTACGTGCGAGGGCTCTACAATGAGCAGTTCTTC. This encodes CASSYVRGLYNEQFF. J is TRBJ2-1 and V is TRBV6-2 or TRBV6-3, with D maybe TRBD2 (5 bases). This CDR3 spans 15 amino acids. Germline V gene sequence: CDR1 MNHEY, CDR2 SVGEGT. Deletions cut 2 bases from V and 3 bases from J, with 11 bases between.

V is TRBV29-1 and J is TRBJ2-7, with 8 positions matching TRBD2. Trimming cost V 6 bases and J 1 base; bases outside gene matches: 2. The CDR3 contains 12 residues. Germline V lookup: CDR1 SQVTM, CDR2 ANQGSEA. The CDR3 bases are TGCAGCGTCGGGGGGGCGTCCTACGAGCAGTACTTC. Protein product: CSVGGASYEQYF.

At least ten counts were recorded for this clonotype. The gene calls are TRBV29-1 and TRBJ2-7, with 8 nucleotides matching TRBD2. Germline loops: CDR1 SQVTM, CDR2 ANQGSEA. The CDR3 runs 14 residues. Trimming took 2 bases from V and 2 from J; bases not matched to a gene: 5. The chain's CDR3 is CSVELAGTAYEQYF. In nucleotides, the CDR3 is TGCAGCGTTGAACTAGCGGGTACAGCCTACGAGCAGTACTTC.

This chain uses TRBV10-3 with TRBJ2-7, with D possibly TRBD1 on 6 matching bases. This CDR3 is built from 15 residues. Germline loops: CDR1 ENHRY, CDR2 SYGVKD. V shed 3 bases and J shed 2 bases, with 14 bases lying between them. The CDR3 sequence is CAISDRDIKTYEQYF. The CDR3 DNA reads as TGTGCCATCAGTGACCGGGACATTAAGACCTACGAGCAGTACTTC.

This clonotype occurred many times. The CDR3 loop is CASSFGGVDYGYTF. The CDR3 region has the DNA TGCGCCAGCAGCTTCGGGGGGGTGGACTATGGCTACACCTTC. The rearrangement links TRBV5-1 to TRBJ1-2; D is perhaps TRBD1 (5 bases). The CDR3 totals 14 residues. The germline V and J ends were trimmed by 2 bases and 3 bases, with 11 bases remaining between them. Germline-derived CDR1 and CDR2 are SGHRS and YFSETQ. The full variable domain, its missing parts supplied by reference TRBV5-1 and TRBJ1-2, is KAGVTQTPRYLIKTRGQQVTLSCSPISGHRSVSWYQQTPGQGLQFLFEYFSETQRNKGNFPGRFSGRQFSNSRSEMNVSTLELGDSALYLCASSFGGVDYGYTFGSGTRLTVV.

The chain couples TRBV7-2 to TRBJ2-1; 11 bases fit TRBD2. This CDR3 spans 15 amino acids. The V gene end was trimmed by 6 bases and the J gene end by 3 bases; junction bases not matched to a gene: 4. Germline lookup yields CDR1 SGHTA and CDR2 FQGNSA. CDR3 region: CASRSTSGGYNEQFF. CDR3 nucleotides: TGTGCCAGCAGGTCAACTAGCGGGGGCTACAATGAGCAGTTCTTC.

The CDR3 here is CSARDLTSGRPRTYNEQFF. In DNA form, the CDR3 reads TGCAGTGCTAGAGATCTGACTAGCGGGAGACCCCGGACCTACAATGAGCAGTTCTTC. The chain employs TRBV20-1 and TRBJ2-1; 12 nucleotides line up with TRBD2. The CDR3 totals 19 residues. The germline V gene has CDR1 DFQATT and CDR2 SNEGSKA (reference sequence). Unmatched junction bases numbered 11, after V lost 0 bases and J lost 2 bases.

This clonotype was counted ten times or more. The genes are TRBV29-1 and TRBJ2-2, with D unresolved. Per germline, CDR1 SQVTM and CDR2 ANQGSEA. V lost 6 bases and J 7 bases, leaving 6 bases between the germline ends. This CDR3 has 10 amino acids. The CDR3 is CSVGSGELFF. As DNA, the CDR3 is TGCAGCGTCGGAAGCGGGGAGCTGTTTTTT.

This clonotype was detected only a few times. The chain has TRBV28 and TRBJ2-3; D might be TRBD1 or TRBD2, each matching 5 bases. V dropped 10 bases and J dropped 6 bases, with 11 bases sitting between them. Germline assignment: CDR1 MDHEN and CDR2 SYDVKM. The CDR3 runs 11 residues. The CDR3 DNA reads TGTGCCACCACCGGGACCGATACGCAGTATTTT. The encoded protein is CATTGTDTQYF. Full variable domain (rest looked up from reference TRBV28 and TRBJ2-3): DVKVTQSSRYLVKRTGEKVFLECVQDMDHENMFWYRQDPGLGLRLIYFSYDVKMKEKGDIPEGYSVSREKKERFSLILESASTNQTSMYLCATTGTDTQYFGPGTRLTVL.

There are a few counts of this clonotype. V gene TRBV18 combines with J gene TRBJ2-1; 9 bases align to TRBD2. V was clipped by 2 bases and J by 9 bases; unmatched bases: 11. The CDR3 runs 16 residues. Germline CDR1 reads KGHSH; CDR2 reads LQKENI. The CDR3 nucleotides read TGTGCCAGCTCACCAACATCCGCGGGGGGGCCGATTGAGCAGTTCTTC. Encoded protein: CASSPTSAGGPIEQFF.

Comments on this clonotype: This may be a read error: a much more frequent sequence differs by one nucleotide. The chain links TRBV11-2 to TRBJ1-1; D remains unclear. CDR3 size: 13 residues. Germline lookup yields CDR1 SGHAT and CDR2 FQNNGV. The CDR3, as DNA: TGTGTCAGCAGCACTCCCAACGGGACTGAAGCTTTCTTT. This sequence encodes CVSSTPNGTEAFF.

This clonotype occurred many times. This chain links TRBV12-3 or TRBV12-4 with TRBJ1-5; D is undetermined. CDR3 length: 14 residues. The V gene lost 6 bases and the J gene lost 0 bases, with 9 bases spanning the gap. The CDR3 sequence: CASSLSGSNQPQHF. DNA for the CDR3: TGTGCCAGCAGCCTCAGCGGTAGCAATCAGCCCCAGCATTTT.

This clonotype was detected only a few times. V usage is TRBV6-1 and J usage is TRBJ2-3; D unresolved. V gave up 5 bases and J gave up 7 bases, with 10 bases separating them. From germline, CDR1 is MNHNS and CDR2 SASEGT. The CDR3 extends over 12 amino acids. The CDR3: CASSRTYHTQYF. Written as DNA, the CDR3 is TGTGCCAGCAGTCGAACCTACCATACGCAGTATTTT.

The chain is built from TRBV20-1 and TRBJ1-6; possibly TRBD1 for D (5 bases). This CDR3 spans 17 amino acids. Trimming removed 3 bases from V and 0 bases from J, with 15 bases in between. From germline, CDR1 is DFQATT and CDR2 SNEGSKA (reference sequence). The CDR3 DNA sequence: TGCAGTGCTAGGGGTTTGGGACCAGGCTCCTATAATTCACCCCTCCACTTT. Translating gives CSARGLGPGSYNSPLHF.

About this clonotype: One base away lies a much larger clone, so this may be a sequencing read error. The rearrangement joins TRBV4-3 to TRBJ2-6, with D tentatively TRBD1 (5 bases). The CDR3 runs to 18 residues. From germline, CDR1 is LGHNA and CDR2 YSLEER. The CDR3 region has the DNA TGCGCCAGCAGCCAAGATCCCCTCAGGAGCTCTGGGGCCAACGTCATGACTTTC. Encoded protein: CASSQDPLRSSGANVMTF.

CDR3: CASSQAPGATEAFF. CDR3 sequence (DNA): TGCGCCAGCAGCCAAGCCCCGGGGGCCACTGAAGCTTTCTTT. The chain carries TRBV4-1 and TRBJ1-1, with D possibly TRBD1 on 6 matching bases. V dropped 1 base and J dropped 4 bases, with 10 bases sitting between them. CDR1 MGHRA and CDR2 YSYEKL come from the germline V gene. The CDR3 is made up of 14 amino acids.

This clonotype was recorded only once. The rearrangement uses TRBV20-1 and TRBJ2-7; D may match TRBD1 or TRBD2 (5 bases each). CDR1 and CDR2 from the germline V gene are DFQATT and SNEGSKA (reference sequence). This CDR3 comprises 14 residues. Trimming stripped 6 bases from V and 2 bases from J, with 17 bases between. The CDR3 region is CSARTRGRAYEQYF. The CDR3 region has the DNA TGCAGTGCCCGGACTCGGGGCAGGGCCTACGAGCAGTACTTC.

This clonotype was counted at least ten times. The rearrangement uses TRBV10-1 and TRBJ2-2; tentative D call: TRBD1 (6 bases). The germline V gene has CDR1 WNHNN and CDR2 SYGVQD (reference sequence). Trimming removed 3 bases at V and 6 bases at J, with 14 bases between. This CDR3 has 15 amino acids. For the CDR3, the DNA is TGCGCCAGCAGTGACCACAGGGAAGATTCCGGGGAGCTGTTTTTT. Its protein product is CASSDHREDSGELFF.

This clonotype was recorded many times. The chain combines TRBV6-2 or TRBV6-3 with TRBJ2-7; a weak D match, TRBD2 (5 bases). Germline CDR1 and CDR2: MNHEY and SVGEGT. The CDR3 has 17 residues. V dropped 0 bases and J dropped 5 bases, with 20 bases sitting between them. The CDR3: CASSYSPRTGNPNEQYF. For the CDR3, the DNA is TGTGCCAGCAGTTACTCTCCCCGGACTGGAAATCCCAACGAGCAGTACTTC.